One sample yielded the 20 T cell receptor beta chains listed below, sequenced in a study of blood T cell repertoires in COVID-19. Clones were sequenced by immunoSEQ multiplex PCR, and TCRdb holds only the in-frame ones, with some missing. Among roughly 80,000 clones listed, roughly 78% were seen once. The sample was peripheral blood. These receptors were taken from a human donor in a cohort sampled during active COVID-19.

The chain recombines TRBV5-1 with TRBJ2-7; TRBD1 aligns across 8 bases. Germline V lookup: CDR1 SGHRS, CDR2 YFSETQ. Trimming at V came to 3 bases and at J to 4 bases, leaving 6 bases not matched to a gene. This CDR3 is 14 amino acids long. The CDR3 sequence is CASSSGGTGYEQYF. Here the CDR3 DNA reads TGCGCCAGCAGCTCAGGGGGCACTGGTTACGAGCAGTACTTC.

The CDR3 loop is CASSLRGQGWTEAFF. The CDR3 DNA follows: TGTGCCAGCAGCCTCCGGGGACAAGGATGGACTGAAGCTTTCTTT. The chain employs TRBV7-9 and TRBJ1-1; the D gene is possibly TRBD1 (6 bases). The CDR3 is made up of 15 amino acids. The V and J ends lost 5 bases and 5 bases respectively, with 18 bases between them. CDR1 is SEHNR and CDR2 is FQNEAQ in the germline V gene (reference sequence). The complete variable domain, with remaining parts taken from reference TRBV7-9 and TRBJ1-1, reads DTGVSQNPRHKITKRGQNVTFRCDPISEHNRLYWYRQTLGQGPEFLTYFQNEAQLEKSRLLSDRFSAERPKGSFSTLEIQRTEQGDSAMYLCASSLRGQGWTEAFFGQGTRLTVV.

The chain couples TRBV5-1 to TRBJ1-2, with 7 bases aligning to TRBD1. Trimming took 2 bases from V and 3 from J; bases not matched to a gene: 7. Looked up from germline, CDR1 is SGHRS and CDR2 is YFSETQ. This CDR3 is built from 15 residues. The DNA of the CDR3 is TGCGCCAGCAGCTTCGGGGGACAGAGCTACTATGGCTACACCTTC. As protein: CASSFGGQSYYGYTF.

The chain recombines TRBV15 with TRBJ1-2; possible D gene TRBD1, 6 bases. The V gene lost 0 bases and the J gene lost 4 bases, with 12 bases spanning the gap. CDR3 length equals 15 residues. CDR1 and CDR2 (germline): LNHNV, YYDKDF (reference sequence). CDR3 region: CATSRDLAGVYGYTF. CDR3 in DNA: TGTGCCACCAGCAGAGATCTAGCAGGGGTCTATGGCTACACCTTC.

The genes are TRBV2 and TRBJ2-1, with 7 positions matching TRBD1. Trimming took 9 bases from V and 2 from J; bases not matched to a gene: 13. CDR1 is SNHLY, CDR2 FYNNEI, per germline. The CDR3 spans 16 residues. As DNA, the CDR3 is TGTGCCAGGACGACGAACAGGGGCCCAGCCTACAATGAGCAGTTCTTC. It yields the protein CARTTNRGPAYNEQFF.

The V gene is TRBV5-8, the J gene TRBJ1-3; D remains unclear. The V gene's germline CDR1 is SGHTS and CDR2 YDEGEE. CDR3 length: 15 amino acids. The V gene lost 2 bases and the J gene lost 4 bases, with 13 bases spanning the gap. The CDR3 region has the DNA TGTGCCAGCAGCTTTCGGGGTTCGGGCGGAAACACCATATATTTT. Amino acids: CASSFRGSGGNTIYF.

The gene calls are TRBV27 and TRBJ2-1; 8 bases align to TRBD2. CDR1 and CDR2 (germline): MNHEY, SMNVEV (reference sequence). This CDR3 contains 13 residues. J lost 8 bases, V lost 5 bases, and 5 bases had no gene match. In nucleotides, the CDR3 is TGTGCCAGCAGTCCAACGACTAGCGATGAGCAGTTCTTC. Amino acid sequence: CASSPTTSDEQFF.

The V call is TRBV6-5, the J call TRBJ1-4; TRBD1 matches 7 bases. V shed 5 bases and J 8 bases; nucleotides not matched to a gene: 8. Germline loops: CDR1 MNHEY, CDR2 SVGAGI. The CDR3 is made up of 14 amino acids. The CDR3 DNA follows: TGTGCCAGCAGTCCTACAGGGGTACGGGAAAAACTGTTTTTT. It specifies CASSPTGVREKLFF.

The rearrangement links TRBV2 to TRBJ2-5; 11 bases line up with TRBD1. Germline lookup yields CDR1 SNHLY and CDR2 FYNNEI. CDR3 length: 14 amino acids. V shed 7 bases, J shed 4 bases, and the junction held 5 bases outside the gene matches. CDR3 sequence reads: CASTMDRGLETQYF. The CDR3 coding sequence is TGTGCCAGCACTATGGACAGGGGGCTAGAGACCCAGTACTTC.

The chain links TRBV5-1 to TRBJ2-1; TRBD2 matches 9 bases. The V gene end was trimmed by 6 bases and the J gene end by 1 base; junction bases not matched to a gene: 2. CDR3 size: 14 residues. Germline CDR1 SGHRS, CDR2 YFSETQ. The CDR3 loop is CASKSGGSYNEQFF. The CDR3 DNA sequence: TGCGCCAGCAAGAGCGGGGGGTCCTACAATGAGCAGTTCTTC.

This chain connects TRBV19 to TRBJ1-1; D is uncertain. With 4 bases removed from V and 3 bases from J, the gap between germline ends came to 6 bases. CDR3 size: 12 residues. Looked up from germline, CDR1 is LNHDA and CDR2 is SQIVND (reference sequence). The CDR3 protein is CASSSDDTEAFF. The CDR3 DNA sequence: TGTGCCAGTAGTAGCGATGACACTGAAGCTTTCTTT. The full variable domain, with the rest looked up from reference TRBV19 and TRBJ1-1, is DGGITQSPKYLFRKEGQNVTLSCEQNLNHDAMYWYRQDPGQGLRLIYYSQIVNDFQKGDIAEGYSVSREKKESFPLTVTSAQKNPTAFYLCASSSDDTEAFFGQGTRLTVV.

The rearrangement joins TRBV12-3 or TRBV12-4 to TRBJ1-1; the D is unclear. This CDR3 comprises 12 residues. V gave up 7 bases and J gave up 2 bases, with 8 bases separating them. Written as DNA, the CDR3 is TGTGCCAGCATGAGAGGAAACACTGAAGCTTTCTTT. Translation gives CASMRGNTEAFF.

This rearrangement joins TRBV6-5 to TRBJ2-3, with a possible D match to TRBD2 (6 bases). CDR1 MNHEY and CDR2 SVGAGI come from the germline V gene. V lost 6 bases and J 4 bases, leaving 11 bases between the germline ends. The length of the CDR3 is 13 residues. The CDR3 DNA reads as TGTGCCAGCAGGCGGGACGGGGCAGATACGCAGTATTTT. Protein: CASRRDGADTQYF.

This rearrangement joins TRBV7-2 to TRBJ2-2, with 8 bases lining up with TRBD1. The CDR3 extends over 14 amino acids. Germline CDR1 and CDR2: SGHTA and FQGNSA. J lost 6 bases, V lost 6 bases, and 6 bases had no gene match. CDR3 nucleotide sequence: TGTGCCAGCAGGGACAGGGTCTGGCCCGGGGAGCTGTTTTTT. Its translation: CASRDRVWPGELFF. The full variable domain, its missing parts supplied by reference TRBV7-2 and TRBJ2-2, is GAGVSQSPSNKVTEKGKDVELRCDPISGHTALYWYRQSLGQGLEFLIYFQGNSAPDKSGLPSDRFSAERTGGSVSTLTIQRTQQEDSAVYLCASRDRVWPGELFFGEGSRLTVL.

CDR3 loop: CASSPLTASSGNTIYF. The DNA of the CDR3 is TGTGCCAGCAGCCCACTGACAGCTAGCTCTGGAAACACCATATATTTT. The gene calls are TRBV3-1 (or the pseudogene TRBV3-2) and TRBJ1-3; weak D call: TRBD1 (5 bases). V was cut by 4 bases and J by 0 bases, with 13 bases left in between. The germline V gene has CDR1 LGHDT and CDR2 YNNKEL (reference sequence). The CDR3 covers 16 residues.

The chain is built from TRBV9 and TRBJ1-3, with TRBD1 matching 9 bases. The CDR3 runs 14 residues. Germline values: CDR1 SGDLS, CDR2 YYNGEE. Unmatched junction bases numbered 1, after V lost 3 bases and J lost 3 bases. This chain's CDR3 is CASSGGQGGNTIYF. The CDR3 DNA follows: TGTGCCAGCAGCGGGGGACAGGGTGGAAACACCATATATTTT.

The chain has TRBV6-1 and TRBJ2-4; D perhaps matches TRBD1 (6 bases). Trimming left V 4 bases short and J 0 bases short, with 13 bases between. Germline V gives CDR1 MNHNS, CDR2 SASEGT. There are 16 residues in the CDR3. CDR3 sequence reads: CASSAGTPQAKNIQYF. DNA of the CDR3: TGTGCCAGCAGTGCCGGGACACCCCAAGCCAAAAACATTCAGTACTTC.

The chain has TRBV7-2 and TRBJ1-2, with D hard to call. V lost 3 bases and J 5 bases, leaving 13 bases between the germline ends. CDR3 length equals 14 residues. The V gene's germline CDR1 is SGHTA and CDR2 FQGNSA. The CDR3 nucleotides are TGTGCCAGCAGCTTGGAGGAGGCGGATTATGGCTACACCTTC. It yields the protein CASSLEEADYGYTF.

Ten or more counts support this clone. The gene calls are TRBV4-2 and TRBJ1-2, with 7 bases fitting TRBD1. With V trimmed by 2 bases and J by 7 bases, 4 bases remained unmatched. The CDR3 sequence is 13 residues long. Germline assignment: CDR1 LGHNA and CDR2 YNFKEQ. CDR3 sequence: CASSQTGAGGYTF. Written as DNA, the CDR3 is TGTGCCAGCAGCCAAACAGGGGCTGGTGGCTACACCTTC.

The V and J genes are TRBV12-1 and TRBJ2-5; the DNA was not compared with TRBD2, the D call given in the table. TRBV12-1 is flagged as a pseudogene. The CDR3 extends over 16 amino acids. The chain's CDR3 is CASSPGSRGDQETQYF. CDR3 DNA sequence: TGTGCCAGCAGCCCGGGATCGCGGGGGGACCAAGAGACCCAGTACTTC.